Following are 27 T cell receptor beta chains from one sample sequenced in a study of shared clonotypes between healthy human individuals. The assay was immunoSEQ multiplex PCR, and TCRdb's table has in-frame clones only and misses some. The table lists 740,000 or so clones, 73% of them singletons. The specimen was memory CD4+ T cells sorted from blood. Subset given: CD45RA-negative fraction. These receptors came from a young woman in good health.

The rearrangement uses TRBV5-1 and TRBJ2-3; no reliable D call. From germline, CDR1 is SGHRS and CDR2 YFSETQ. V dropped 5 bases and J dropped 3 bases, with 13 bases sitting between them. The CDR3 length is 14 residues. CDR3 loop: CASRAISSTDTQYF. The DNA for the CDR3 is TGCGCCAGCAGAGCGATTTCCTCGACAGATACGCAGTATTTT.

DNA for the CDR3: TGTGCCAGCAGCCAAGATCGCGACCTAGCAGCCGAGCAGTACTTC. Its protein product is CASSQDRDLAAEQYF. The chain couples TRBV4-2 to TRBJ2-7, with D perhaps TRBD2 (5 bases). CDR1 is LGHNA and CDR2 is YNFKEQ in the germline V gene. CDR3 size: 15 residues. Deletions cut 0 bases from V and 6 bases from J, with 15 bases between.

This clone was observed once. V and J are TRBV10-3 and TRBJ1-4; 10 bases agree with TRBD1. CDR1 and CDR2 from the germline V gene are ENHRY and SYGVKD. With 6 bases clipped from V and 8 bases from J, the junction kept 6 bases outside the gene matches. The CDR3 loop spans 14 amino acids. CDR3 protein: CAIRPGQGSEKLFF. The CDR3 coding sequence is TGTGCCATCAGGCCGGGACAGGGGAGCGAAAAACTGTTTTTT.

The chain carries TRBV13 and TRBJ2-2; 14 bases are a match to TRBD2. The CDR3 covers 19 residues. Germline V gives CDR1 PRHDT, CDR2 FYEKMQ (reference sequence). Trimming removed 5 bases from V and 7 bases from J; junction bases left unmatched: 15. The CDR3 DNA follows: TGTGCCAGCAGCAACCCTCCTTGGACTAGCGGGAGGACTAGCGGGGAGCTGTTTTTT. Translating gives CASSNPPWTSGRTSGELFF.

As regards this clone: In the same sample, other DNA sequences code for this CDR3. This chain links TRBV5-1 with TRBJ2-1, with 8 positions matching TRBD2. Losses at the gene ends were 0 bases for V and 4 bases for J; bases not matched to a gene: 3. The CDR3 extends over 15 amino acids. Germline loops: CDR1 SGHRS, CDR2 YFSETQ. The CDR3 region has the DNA TGCGCCAGCAGCTTGGGGCTAGCGGGTTACAATGAGCAGTTCTTC. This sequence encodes CASSLGLAGYNEQFF.

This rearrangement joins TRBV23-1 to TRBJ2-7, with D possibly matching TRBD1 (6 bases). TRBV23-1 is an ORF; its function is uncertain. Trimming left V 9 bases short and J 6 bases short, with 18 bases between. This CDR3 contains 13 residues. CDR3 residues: CARRTAQPSEQYF. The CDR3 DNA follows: TGCGCCAGGCGGACAGCTCAGCCGAGCGAGCAGTACTTC.

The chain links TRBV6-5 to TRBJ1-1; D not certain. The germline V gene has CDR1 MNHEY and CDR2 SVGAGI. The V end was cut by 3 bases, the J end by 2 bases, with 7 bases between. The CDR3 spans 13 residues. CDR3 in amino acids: CASSYQINTEAFF. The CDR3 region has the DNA TGTGCCAGCAGTTATCAGATTAACACTGAAGCTTTCTTT.

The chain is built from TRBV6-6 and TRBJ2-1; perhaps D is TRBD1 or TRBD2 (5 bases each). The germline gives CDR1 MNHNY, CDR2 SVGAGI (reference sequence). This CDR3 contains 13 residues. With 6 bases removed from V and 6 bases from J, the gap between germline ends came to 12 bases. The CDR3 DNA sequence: TGTGCCAGCAGGGGACGGCAGAGCAATGAGCAGTTCTTC. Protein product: CASRGRQSNEQFF.

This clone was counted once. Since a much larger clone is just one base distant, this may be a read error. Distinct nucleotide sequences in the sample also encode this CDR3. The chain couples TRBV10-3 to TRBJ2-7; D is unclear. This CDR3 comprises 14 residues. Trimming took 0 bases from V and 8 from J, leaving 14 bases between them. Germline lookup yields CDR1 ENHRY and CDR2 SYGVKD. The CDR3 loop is CAISESLDRVQQYF. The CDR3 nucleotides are TGTGCCATCAGTGAGTCTTTGGATAGGGTCCAGCAGTACTTC.

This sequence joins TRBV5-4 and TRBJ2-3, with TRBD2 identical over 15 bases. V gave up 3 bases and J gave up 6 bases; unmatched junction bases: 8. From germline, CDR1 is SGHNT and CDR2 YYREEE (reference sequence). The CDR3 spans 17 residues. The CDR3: CASSWNGLAGGRDTQYF. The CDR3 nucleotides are TGTGCCAGCAGCTGGAATGGACTAGCGGGAGGGCGGGATACGCAGTATTTT.

The CDR3 is CASTPGTGDCQCSYEQYF. The CDR3 DNA sequence: TGCGCCAGCACCCCCGGGACAGGGGATTGTCAGTGCTCCTACGAGCAGTACTTC. The rearrangement links TRBV23-1 to TRBJ2-7; 10 positions match TRBD1. TRBV23-1 counts as an open reading frame of uncertain function. Germline trimming cut 7 bases from V and 0 bases from J; bases unmatched to any gene: 15. This CDR3 is 18 amino acids long.

DNA of the CDR3: TGTGCCAGCAGTTTATCCCCCCTAACACGTCAGCCCCAGCATTTT. It specifies CASSLSPLTRQPQHF. V is TRBV27 and J is TRBJ1-5; no reliable D call. Germline CDR1 reads MNHEY; CDR2 reads SMNVEV (reference sequence). Trimming took off 0 bases at V and 6 bases at J, with 12 bases between the two ends. This CDR3 is built from 15 residues.

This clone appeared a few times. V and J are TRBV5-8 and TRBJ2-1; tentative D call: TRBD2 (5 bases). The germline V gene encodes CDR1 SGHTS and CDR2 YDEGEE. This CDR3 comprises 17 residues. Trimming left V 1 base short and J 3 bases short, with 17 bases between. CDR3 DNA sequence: TGTGCCAGCAGCTTGACTACTAATAGCGACTACTACAATGAGCAGTTCTTC. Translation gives CASSLTTNSDYYNEQFF.

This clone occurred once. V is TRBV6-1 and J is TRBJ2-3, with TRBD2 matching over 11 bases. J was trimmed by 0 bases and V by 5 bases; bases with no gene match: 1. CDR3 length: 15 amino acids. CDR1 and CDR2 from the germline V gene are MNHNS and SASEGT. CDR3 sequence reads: CASSRLAGSTDTQYF. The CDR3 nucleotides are TGTGCCAGCAGTAGACTAGCGGGGAGCACAGATACGCAGTATTTT.

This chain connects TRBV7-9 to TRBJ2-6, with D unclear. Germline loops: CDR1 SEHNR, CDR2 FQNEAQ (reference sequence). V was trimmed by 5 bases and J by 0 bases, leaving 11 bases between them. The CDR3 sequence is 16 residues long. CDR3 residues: CASSPGPHSGANVLTF. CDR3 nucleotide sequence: TGTGCCAGCAGCCCAGGCCCGCACTCTGGGGCCAACGTCCTGACTTTC.

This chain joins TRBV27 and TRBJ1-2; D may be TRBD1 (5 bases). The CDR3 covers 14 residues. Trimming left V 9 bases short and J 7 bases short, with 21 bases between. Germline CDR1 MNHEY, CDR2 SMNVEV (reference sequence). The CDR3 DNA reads TGTGCCAGTAAAACCCAGGGTTTCTATGGTGGCTACACCTTC. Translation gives CASKTQGFYGGYTF.

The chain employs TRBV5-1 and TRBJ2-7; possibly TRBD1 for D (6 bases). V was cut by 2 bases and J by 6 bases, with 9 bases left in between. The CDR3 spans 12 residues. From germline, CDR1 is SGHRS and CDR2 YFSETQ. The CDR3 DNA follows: TGCGCCAGCAGCTTCAACAGGGTCGAGCAGTACTTC. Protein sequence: CASSFNRVEQYF.

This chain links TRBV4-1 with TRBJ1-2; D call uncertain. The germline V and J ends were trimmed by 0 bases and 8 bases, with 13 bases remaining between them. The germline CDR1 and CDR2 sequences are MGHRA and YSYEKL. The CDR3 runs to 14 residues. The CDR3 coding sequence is TGCGCCAGCAGCCAAGATGTCCGCCGCGTAGGCTACACCTTC. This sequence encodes CASSQDVRRVGYTF.

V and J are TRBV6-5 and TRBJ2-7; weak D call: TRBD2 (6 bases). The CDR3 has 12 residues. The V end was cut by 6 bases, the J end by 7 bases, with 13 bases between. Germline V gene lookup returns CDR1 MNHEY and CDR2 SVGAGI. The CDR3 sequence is CASSQTRMEQYF. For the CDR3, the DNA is TGTGCCAGCAGCCAGACTAGGATGGAGCAGTACTTC.

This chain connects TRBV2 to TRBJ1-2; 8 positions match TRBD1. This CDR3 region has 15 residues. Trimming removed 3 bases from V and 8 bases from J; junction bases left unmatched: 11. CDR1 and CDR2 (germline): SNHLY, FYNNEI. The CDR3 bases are TGTGCCAGCAGTGAGGACGGGACAGGTCCCGGGGGCTACACCTTC. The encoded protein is CASSEDGTGPGGYTF.

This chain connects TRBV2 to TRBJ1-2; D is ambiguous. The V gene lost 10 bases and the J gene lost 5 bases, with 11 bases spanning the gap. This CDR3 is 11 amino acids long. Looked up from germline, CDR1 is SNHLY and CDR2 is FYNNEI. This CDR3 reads CATSQEYGYTF. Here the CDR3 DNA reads TGTGCCACCTCGCAGGAGTATGGCTACACCTTC.

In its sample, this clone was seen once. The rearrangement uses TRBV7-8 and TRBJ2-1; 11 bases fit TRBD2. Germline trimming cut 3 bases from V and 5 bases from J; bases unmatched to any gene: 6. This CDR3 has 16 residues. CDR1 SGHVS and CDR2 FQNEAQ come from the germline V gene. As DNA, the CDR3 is TGTGCCAGCAGCTTCACTAGCGGGAGCTTAGACAATGAGCAGTTCTTC. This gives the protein CASSFTSGSLDNEQFF.

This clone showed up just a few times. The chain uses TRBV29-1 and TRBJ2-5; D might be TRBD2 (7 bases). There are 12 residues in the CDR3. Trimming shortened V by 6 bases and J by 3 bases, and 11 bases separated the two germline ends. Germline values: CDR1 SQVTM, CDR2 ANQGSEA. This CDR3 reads CSVGGQKETQYF. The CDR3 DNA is TGCAGCGTCGGGGGGCAGAAAGAGACCCAGTACTTC.

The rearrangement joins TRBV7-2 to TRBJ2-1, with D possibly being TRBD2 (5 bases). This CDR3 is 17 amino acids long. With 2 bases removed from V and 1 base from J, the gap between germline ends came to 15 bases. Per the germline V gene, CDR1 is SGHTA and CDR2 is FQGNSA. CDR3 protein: CASSLIVSAGSYNEQFF. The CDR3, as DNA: TGTGCCAGCAGCTTAATTGTGTCTGCGGGTTCCTACAATGAGCAGTTCTTC. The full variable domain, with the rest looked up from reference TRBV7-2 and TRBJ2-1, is GAGVSQSPSNKVTEKGKDVELRCDPISGHTALYWYRQSLGQGLEFLIYFQGNSAPDKSGLPSDRFSAERTGGSVSTLTIQRTQQEDSAVYLCASSLIVSAGSYNEQFFGPGTRLTVL.

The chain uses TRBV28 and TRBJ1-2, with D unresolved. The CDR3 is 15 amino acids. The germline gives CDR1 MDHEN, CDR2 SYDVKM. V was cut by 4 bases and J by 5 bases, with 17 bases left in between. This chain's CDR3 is CASSSAGNPIYGYTF. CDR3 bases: TGTGCCAGCAGTTCCGCGGGGAACCCTATTTATGGCTACACCTTC.

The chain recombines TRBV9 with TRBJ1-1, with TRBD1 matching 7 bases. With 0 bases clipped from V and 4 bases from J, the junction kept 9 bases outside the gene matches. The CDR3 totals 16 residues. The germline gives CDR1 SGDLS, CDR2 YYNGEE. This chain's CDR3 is CASSVDHRGDATEAFF. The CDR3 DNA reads TGTGCCAGCAGCGTAGACCACAGGGGTGATGCCACTGAAGCTTTCTTT.

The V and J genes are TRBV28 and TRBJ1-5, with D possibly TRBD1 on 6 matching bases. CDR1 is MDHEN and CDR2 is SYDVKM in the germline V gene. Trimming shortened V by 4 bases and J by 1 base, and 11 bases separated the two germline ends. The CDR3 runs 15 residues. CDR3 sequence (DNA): TGTGCCAGCAGTTCCACGACAGGCAGCAATCAGCCCCAGCATTTT. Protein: CASSSTTGSNQPQHF.